What follows are 23 T cell receptor beta chains derived from one specimen sequenced in a study of T cells after yellow fever vaccination. TCRdb independently ran MiXCR on the 5' RACE reads; one entry per CDR3 protein. The sample carries some 200,000 distinct CDR3 sequences, approximately 3.3% recorded once. The specimen was CD4+ T cells sorted from PBMCs, collected 10 days after the yellow fever booster vaccination. These receptors were collected from a young man who received the YFV17D yellow fever vaccine.

This chain uses TRBV7-2 with TRBJ1-4; weak D call: TRBD1 (5 bases). V was clipped by 1 base and J by 8 bases, with 14 bases between them. In germline, CDR1 is SGHTA, CDR2 FQGNSA. The CDR3 spans 15 residues. This CDR3 reads CASSLGGLRTEKLFF. In nucleotides, the CDR3 is TGTGCCAGCAGCTTAGGGGGACTGAGGACGGAAAAACTGTTTTTT.

V gene TRBV7-2 combines with J gene TRBJ1-1; 7 bases align to TRBD1. With V trimmed by 6 bases and J by 3 bases, 4 bases remained unmatched. The length of the CDR3 is 13 residues. Germline CDR1 SGHTA, CDR2 FQGNSA. The CDR3 DNA is TGTGCCAGCAGACAGGGGTTGGACACTGAAGCTTTCTTT. Encoded protein: CASRQGLDTEAFF.

This chain joins TRBV7-2 and TRBJ1-1, with D possibly being TRBD1 (5 bases). Germline CDR1 SGHTA, CDR2 FQGNSA. Trimming removed 1 base at V and 6 bases at J, with 12 bases between. The CDR3 totals 14 residues. CDR3 loop: CASSLVTGKAEAFF. CDR3 nucleotides: TGTGCCAGCAGCTTAGTAACAGGAAAGGCTGAAGCTTTCTTT.

This clonotype was observed many times. The chain is built from TRBV7-2 and TRBJ2-3; possibly TRBD2 for D (5 bases). V lost 5 bases to trimming and J lost 2 bases, with 8 bases between them. Germline CDR1 is SGHTA and CDR2 is FQGNSA. The CDR3 is made up of 13 amino acids. The CDR3 is CASSQGLTDTQYF. For the CDR3, the DNA is TGTGCCAGCAGCCAAGGACTCACAGATACGCAGTATTTT.

This clonotype was seen a few times. The CDR3 region is CASSQERRMAKAQYF. The CDR3 DNA sequence: TGTGCCAGCAGCCAAGAAAGGAGGATGGCCAAAGCCCAGTACTTC. This chain uses TRBV14 with TRBJ2-5, with D possibly matching TRBD2 (5 bases). This CDR3 has 15 amino acids. From germline, CDR1 is SGHDN and CDR2 FVKESK. The V end lost 0 bases, the J end lost 9 bases, and 17 bases lay between the germline ends.

This clonotype was seen many times. The chain joins TRBV20-1 to TRBJ2-1; TRBD1 matches 7 bases. V gave up 0 bases and J gave up 0 bases; unmatched junction bases: 5. Germline assignment: CDR1 DFQATT and CDR2 SNEGSKA (reference sequence). The CDR3 sequence is 16 residues long. CDR3 coding DNA: TGCAGTGCTAGAGACGGGACAGCGAGCTCCTACAATGAGCAGTTCTTC. This gives the protein CSARDGTASSYNEQFF.

This clonotype showed up many times. This chain joins TRBV6-1 and TRBJ2-2, with D possibly matching TRBD2 (6 bases). The V end was cut by 7 bases, the J end by 3 bases, with 12 bases between. This CDR3 region has 14 residues. The germline V gene has CDR1 MNHNS and CDR2 SASEGT. The CDR3 DNA reads as TGTGCCAGCACCGCGGGGCAGTACACCGGGGAGCTGTTTTTT. It is translated as CASTAGQYTGELFF.

At least ten counts were recorded for this clonotype. At one end, the junction sequence differs from germline, possibly due to a read error. V gene TRBV5-1 combines with J gene TRBJ2-2; D is possibly TRBD2 (6 bases). The CDR3 consists of 13 residues. Germline-derived CDR1 and CDR2 are SGHRS and YFSETQ. The CDR3 coding sequence is TGCGCCAGCAGATTGGGGGGCACCGGGGAGCTGTTTTTT. This encodes CASRLGGTGELFF.

This clonotype was seen repeatedly, ten times or more. The chain carries TRBV4-3 and TRBJ2-7; unclear D gene. CDR3 length: 20 residues. Germline assignment: CDR1 LGHNA and CDR2 YSLEER. Trimming took off 0 bases at V and 3 bases at J, with 27 bases between the two ends. CDR3 sequence reads: CASSQDTVRSRAYEGYEQYF. In DNA form, the CDR3 reads TGCGCCAGCAGCCAAGATACGGTTCGTTCTAGGGCCTACGAAGGCTACGAGCAGTACTTC.

This clonotype was recorded at least ten times. The V and J genes are TRBV5-4 and TRBJ2-2; 14 bases line up with TRBD2. The V gene end was trimmed by 4 bases and the J gene end by 1 base; junction bases not matched to a gene: 3. Germline values: CDR1 SGHNT, CDR2 YYREEE (reference sequence). The length of the CDR3 is 17 residues. The CDR3: CASSPGLAGGNTGELFF. CDR3 sequence (DNA): TGTGCCAGCAGCCCCGGACTAGCGGGGGGGAACACCGGGGAGCTGTTTTTT.

This clonotype was detected ten times or more. The chain is built from TRBV7-2 and TRBJ2-5, with D hard to call. CDR3 size: 13 residues. Germline V lookup: CDR1 SGHTA, CDR2 FQGNSA. Trimming took off 2 bases at V and 1 base at J, with 5 bases between the two ends. This CDR3 reads CASSLYSQETQYF. Written as DNA, the CDR3 is TGTGCCAGCAGCTTATACTCCCAAGAGACCCAGTACTTC.

In this sample, this clonotype turned up many times. This chain uses TRBV3-1 with TRBJ1-1; the D gene is possibly TRBD1 (5 bases). Germline V lookup: CDR1 LGHDT, CDR2 YNNKEL (reference sequence). The V end lost 5 bases, the J end lost 0 bases, and 16 bases lay between the germline ends. The CDR3 is 16 amino acids. Written as DNA, the CDR3 is TGTGCCAGCAGCGGGGCAGGGCCCCCCATGAACACTGAAGCTTTCTTT. It codes for CASSGAGPPMNTEAFF.

This clonotype was picked up many times. The chain is built from TRBV11-2 and TRBJ1-2; no clear D gene. This CDR3 is built from 14 residues. Germline CDR1 is SGHAT and CDR2 is FQNNGV. With 0 bases removed from V and 4 bases from J, the gap between germline ends came to 9 bases. CDR3 sequence (DNA): TGTGCCAGCAGCTTAGAGGGAAGTGGCTATGGCTACACCTTC. Protein product: CASSLEGSGYGYTF. The variable domain in full, with the rest retrieved from reference TRBV11-2 and TRBJ1-2, is EAGVAQSPRYKIIEKRQSVAFWCNPISGHATLYWYQQILGQGPKLLIQFQNNGVVDDSQLPKDRFSAERLKGVDSTLKIQPAKLEDSAVYLCASSLEGSGYGYTFGSGTRLTVV.

This clonotype was observed many times. V gene TRBV7-9 combines with J gene TRBJ2-7; D gene uncertain. CDR3 length: 12 residues. The germline V and J ends were trimmed by 5 bases and 4 bases, with 9 bases remaining between them. CDR1 SEHNR and CDR2 FQNEAQ come from the germline V gene (reference sequence). This CDR3 reads CASSKQIYEQYF. The CDR3 DNA follows: TGTGCCAGCAGCAAACAGATTTACGAGCAGTACTTC.

This clonotype was observed many times. V and J are TRBV29-1 and TRBJ2-7; 8 bases are shared with TRBD2. Germline-derived CDR1 and CDR2 are SQVTM and ANQGSEA. V was pared by 4 bases and J by 2 bases, with 7 bases of the junction left unmatched. The CDR3 is 14 residues long. CDR3 in amino acids: CSVGPAGVTYEQYF. The CDR3 bases are TGCAGCGTTGGTCCAGCGGGGGTTACCTACGAGCAGTACTTC.

In its sample, this clonotype was seen many times. The V and J genes are TRBV5-1 and TRBJ2-1; perhaps TRBD2 as D (6 bases). The ends were cut back, 4 bases at V and 7 bases at J, with 15 bases in the middle. CDR1 and CDR2 (germline): SGHRS, YFSETQ. This CDR3 region has 14 residues. CDR3 protein: CASSEASAGNEQFF. The CDR3 coding sequence is TGCGCCAGCAGCGAGGCTTCGGCGGGGAATGAGCAGTTCTTC.

This clonotype appeared many times. The J gene is TRBJ2-2, the V gene TRBV12-3 or TRBV12-4; D gene ambiguous. The CDR3 sequence is 14 residues long. V was pared by 4 bases and J by 4 bases, with 10 bases between. The CDR3, as DNA: TGTGCCAGCAGTTCCGGCACCGGCACCGGGGAGCTGTTTTTT. Translated: CASSSGTGTGELFF.

This clonotype was counted many times. The chain is built from TRBV10-2 and TRBJ2-1, with TRBD2 matching 8 bases. Losses at the gene ends were 8 bases for V and 4 bases for J; bases not matched to a gene: 1. Per the germline V gene, CDR1 is WSHSY and CDR2 is SAAADI. The CDR3 is made up of 12 amino acids. The CDR3 DNA reads as TGCGCCAGCCGACTAGCGTACAATGAGCAGTTCTTC. The encoded protein is CASRLAYNEQFF.

This clonotype was detected many times. This chain uses TRBV7-3 with TRBJ1-2; D not resolved. The germline gives CDR1 SGHTA, CDR2 FQGTGA. V dropped 4 bases and J dropped 8 bases, with 14 bases sitting between them. The CDR3 consists of 13 residues. The CDR3, as DNA: TGTGCCAGCAGCTCTCACCAGGCCGGGGGCTACACCTTC. Translated, it gives CASSSHQAGGYTF.

At least ten counts were recorded for this clonotype. V and J are TRBV5-5 and TRBJ2-5; D might be TRBD2 (5 bases). The germline V gene has CDR1 SGHKS and CDR2 YYEKEE (reference sequence). The CDR3 length is 14 residues. With 3 bases removed from V and 5 bases from J, the gap between germline ends came to 14 bases. CDR3 nucleotides: TGTGCCAGCAGCTCCTATGGCGGCGGGGAGACCCAGTACTTC. As protein: CASSSYGGGETQYF.

This clonotype appeared a few times. The gene calls are TRBV12-3 or TRBV12-4 and TRBJ2-7; perhaps TRBD1 as D (6 bases). The CDR3 covers 16 residues. V dropped 8 bases and J dropped 6 bases, with 26 bases sitting between them. This CDR3 reads CASGIKQGTLPPEQYF. In DNA form, the CDR3 reads TGTGCCAGCGGAATCAAACAGGGTACCTTGCCTCCCGAGCAGTACTTC.

Concerning this clonotype: A much larger clone differs from this one at a single base, so this may be a read error. The V and J genes are TRBV7-2 and TRBJ1-1; D gene ambiguous. The CDR3 totals 13 residues. The germline CDR1 and CDR2 sequences are SGHTA and FQGNSA. With 5 bases removed from V and 4 bases from J, the gap between germline ends came to 11 bases. The CDR3 DNA reads TGTGCCAGCAGCCCGCAGACGATCACTGAAGCTTTCTTT. It codes for CASSPQTITEAFF.

This clonotype showed up just a few times. The genes are TRBV5-1 and TRBJ1-2; 9 bases fit TRBD1. CDR3 length equals 15 residues. Germline trimming cut 4 bases from V and 5 bases from J; bases unmatched to any gene: 9. Germline CDR1 is SGHRS and CDR2 is YFSETQ. This CDR3 reads CASSRDREYSYGYTF. Here the CDR3 DNA reads TGCGCCAGCAGCCGGGACAGGGAGTATTCGTATGGCTACACCTTC. The full variable domain, with the rest looked up from reference TRBV5-1 and TRBJ1-2, is KAGVTQTPRYLIKTRGQQVTLSCSPISGHRSVSWYQQTPGQGLQFLFEYFSETQRNKGNFPGRFSGRQFSNSRSEMNVSTLELGDSALYLCASSRDREYSYGYTFGSGTRLTVV.